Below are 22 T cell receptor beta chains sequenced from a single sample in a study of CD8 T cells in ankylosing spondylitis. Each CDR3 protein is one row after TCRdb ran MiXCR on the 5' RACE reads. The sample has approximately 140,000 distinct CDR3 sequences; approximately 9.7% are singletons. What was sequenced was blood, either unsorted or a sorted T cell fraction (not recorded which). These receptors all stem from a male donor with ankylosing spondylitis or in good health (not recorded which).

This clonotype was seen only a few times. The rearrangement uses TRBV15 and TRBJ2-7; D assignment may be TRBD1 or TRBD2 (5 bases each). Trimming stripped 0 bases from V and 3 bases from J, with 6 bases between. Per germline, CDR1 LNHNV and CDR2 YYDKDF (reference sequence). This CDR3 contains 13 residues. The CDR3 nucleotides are TGTGCCACCAGCAGAGAGGGGGTCTACGAGCAGTACTTC. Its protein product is CATSREGVYEQYF.

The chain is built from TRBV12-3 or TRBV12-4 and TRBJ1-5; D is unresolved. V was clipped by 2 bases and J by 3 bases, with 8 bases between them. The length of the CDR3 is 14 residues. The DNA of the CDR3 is TGTGCCAGCAGTTTAATGGTAATCAATCAGCCCCAGCATTTT. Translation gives CASSLMVINQPQHF.

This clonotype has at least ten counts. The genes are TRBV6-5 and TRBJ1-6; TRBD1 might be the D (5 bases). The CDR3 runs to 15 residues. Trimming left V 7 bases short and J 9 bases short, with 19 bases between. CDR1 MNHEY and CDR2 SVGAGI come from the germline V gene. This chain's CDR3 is CASIFDSLPTSPLHF. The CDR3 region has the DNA TGTGCCAGCATTTTCGACAGCCTACCGACTTCACCCCTCCACTTT.

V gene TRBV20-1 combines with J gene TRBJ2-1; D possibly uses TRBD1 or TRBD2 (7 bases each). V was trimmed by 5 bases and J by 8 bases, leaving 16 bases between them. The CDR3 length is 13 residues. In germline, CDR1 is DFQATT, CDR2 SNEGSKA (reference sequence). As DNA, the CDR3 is TGCAGTGCTTGGCCAGGGGGGGCCGATGAGCAGTTCTTC. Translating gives CSAWPGGADEQFF.

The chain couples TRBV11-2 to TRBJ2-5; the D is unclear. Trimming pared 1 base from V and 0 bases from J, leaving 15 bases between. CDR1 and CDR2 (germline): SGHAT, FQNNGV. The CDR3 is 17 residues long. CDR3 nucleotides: TGTGCCAGCAGCTTAGTCTTCCAGTCTGGGTACCAAGAGACCCAGTACTTC. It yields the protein CASSLVFQSGYQETQYF.

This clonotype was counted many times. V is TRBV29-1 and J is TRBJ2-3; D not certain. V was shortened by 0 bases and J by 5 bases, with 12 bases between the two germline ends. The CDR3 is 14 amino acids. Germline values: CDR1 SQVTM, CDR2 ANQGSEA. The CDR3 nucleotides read TGCAGCGTTGAAGATAGGGCCGGTATAGATACGCAGTATTTT. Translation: CSVEDRAGIDTQYF.

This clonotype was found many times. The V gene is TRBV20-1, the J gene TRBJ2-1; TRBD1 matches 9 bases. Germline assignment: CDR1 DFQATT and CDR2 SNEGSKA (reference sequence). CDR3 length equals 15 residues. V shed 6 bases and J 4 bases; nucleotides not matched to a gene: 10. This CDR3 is CSAAPSGTGYNEQFF. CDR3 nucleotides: TGCAGTGCCGCCCCCTCCGGGACAGGGTACAATGAGCAGTTCTTC.

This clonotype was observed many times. The CDR3 loop is CASSRTRDAAYNEQFF. The CDR3 DNA is TGCGCCAGCAGCCGAACCCGGGACGCGGCCTACAATGAGCAGTTCTTC. The J gene is TRBJ2-1, the V gene TRBV4-3; the D gene could be TRBD1 or TRBD2 (5 bases each). The CDR3 contains 16 residues. V was clipped by 4 bases and J by 2 bases, with 15 bases between them. The germline V gene has CDR1 LGHNA and CDR2 YSLEER.

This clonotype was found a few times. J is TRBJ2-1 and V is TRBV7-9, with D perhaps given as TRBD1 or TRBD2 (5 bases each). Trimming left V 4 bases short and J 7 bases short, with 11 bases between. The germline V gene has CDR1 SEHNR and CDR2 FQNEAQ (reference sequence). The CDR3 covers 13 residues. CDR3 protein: CASSSKRGNEQFF. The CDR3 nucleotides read TGTGCCAGCAGCTCCAAGAGGGGTAATGAGCAGTTCTTC. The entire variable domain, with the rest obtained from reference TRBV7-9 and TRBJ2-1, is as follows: DTGVSQNPRHKITKRGQNVTFRCDPISEHNRLYWYRQTLGQGPEFLTYFQNEAQLEKSRLLSDRFSAERPKGSFSTLEIQRTEQGDSAMYLCASSSKRGNEQFFGPGTRLTVL.

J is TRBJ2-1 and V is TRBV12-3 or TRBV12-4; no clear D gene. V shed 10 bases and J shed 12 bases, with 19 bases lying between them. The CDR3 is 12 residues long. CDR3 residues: CATFARANSQFF. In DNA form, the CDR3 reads TGTGCCACCTTTGCCCGTGCCAATTCGCAGTTCTTC.

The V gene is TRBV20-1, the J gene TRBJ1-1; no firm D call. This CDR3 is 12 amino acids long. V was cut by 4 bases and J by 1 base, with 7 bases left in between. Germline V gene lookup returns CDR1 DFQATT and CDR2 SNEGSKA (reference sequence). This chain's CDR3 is CSAIYGNTEAFF. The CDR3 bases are TGCAGTGCTATCTATGGGAACACTGAAGCTTTCTTT.

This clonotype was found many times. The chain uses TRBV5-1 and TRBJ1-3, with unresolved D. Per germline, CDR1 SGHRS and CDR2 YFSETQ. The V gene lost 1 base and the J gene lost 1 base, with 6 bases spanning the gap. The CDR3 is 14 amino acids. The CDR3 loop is CASSLYGSGNTIYF. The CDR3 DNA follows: TGCGCCAGCAGCTTGTATGGTTCTGGAAACACCATATATTTT.

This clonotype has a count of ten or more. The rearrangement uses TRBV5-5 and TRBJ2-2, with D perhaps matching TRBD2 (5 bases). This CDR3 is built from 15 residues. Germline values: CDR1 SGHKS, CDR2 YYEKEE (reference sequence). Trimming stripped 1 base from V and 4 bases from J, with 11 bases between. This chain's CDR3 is CASSLLTTITGELFF. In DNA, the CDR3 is TGTGCCAGCAGCTTGTTGACTACCATCACCGGGGAGCTGTTTTTT.

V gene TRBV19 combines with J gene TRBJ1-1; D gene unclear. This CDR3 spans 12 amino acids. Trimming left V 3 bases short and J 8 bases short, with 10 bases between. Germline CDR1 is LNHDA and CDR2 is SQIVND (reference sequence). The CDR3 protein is CASSMELGEAFF. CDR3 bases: TGTGCCAGTAGTATGGAGTTGGGGGAAGCTTTCTTT.

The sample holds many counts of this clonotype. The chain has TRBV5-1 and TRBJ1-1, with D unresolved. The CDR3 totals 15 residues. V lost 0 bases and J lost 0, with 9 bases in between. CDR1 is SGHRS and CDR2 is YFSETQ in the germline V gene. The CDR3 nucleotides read TGCGCCAGCAGCTTGGCCCCAGCAATGAACACTGAAGCTTTCTTT. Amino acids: CASSLAPAMNTEAFF.

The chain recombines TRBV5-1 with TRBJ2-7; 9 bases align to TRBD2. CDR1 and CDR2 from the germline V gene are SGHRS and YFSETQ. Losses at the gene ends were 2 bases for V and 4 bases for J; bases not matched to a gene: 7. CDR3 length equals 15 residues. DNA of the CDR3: TGCGCCAGCAGCTTTGGTTTTAGCGGGAGTTACGAGCAGTACTTC. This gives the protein CASSFGFSGSYEQYF.

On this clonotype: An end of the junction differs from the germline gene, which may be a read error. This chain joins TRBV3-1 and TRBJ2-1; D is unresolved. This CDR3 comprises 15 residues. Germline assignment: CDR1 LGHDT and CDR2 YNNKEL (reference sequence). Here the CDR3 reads CACSHVARQNNEQFF. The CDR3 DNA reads TGTGCCTGCAGCCACGTGGCGAGACAAAACAATGAGCAGTTCTTC.

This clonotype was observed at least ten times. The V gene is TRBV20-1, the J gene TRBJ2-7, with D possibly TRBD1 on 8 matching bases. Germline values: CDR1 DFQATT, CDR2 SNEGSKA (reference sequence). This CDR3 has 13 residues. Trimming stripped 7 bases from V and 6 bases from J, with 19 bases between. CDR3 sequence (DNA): TGCAGTGAAAGGACACAGGGGGGGGGCGAGCAGTACTTC. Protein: CSERTQGGGEQYF.

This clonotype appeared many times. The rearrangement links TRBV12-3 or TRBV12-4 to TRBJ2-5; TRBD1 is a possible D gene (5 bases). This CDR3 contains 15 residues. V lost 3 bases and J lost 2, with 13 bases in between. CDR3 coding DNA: TGTGCCAGCAGTTTTGACAGATTAGTACAAGAGACCCAGTACTTC. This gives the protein CASSFDRLVQETQYF.

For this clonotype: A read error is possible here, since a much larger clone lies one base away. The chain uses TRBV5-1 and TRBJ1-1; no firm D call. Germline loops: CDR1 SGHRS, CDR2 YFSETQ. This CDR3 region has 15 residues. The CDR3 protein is CAISLGSKGNTEAFF. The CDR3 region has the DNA TGCGCCATCAGCTTGGGATCTAAGGGTAACACTGAAGCTTTCTTT.

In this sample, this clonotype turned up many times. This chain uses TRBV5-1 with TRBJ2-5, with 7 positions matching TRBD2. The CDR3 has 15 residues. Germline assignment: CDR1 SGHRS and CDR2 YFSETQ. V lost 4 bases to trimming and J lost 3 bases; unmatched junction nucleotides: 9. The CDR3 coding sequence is TGCGCCAGCAGCGTGGTAGCGGGCCAGAAAGAGACCCAGTACTTC. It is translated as CASSVVAGQKETQYF.

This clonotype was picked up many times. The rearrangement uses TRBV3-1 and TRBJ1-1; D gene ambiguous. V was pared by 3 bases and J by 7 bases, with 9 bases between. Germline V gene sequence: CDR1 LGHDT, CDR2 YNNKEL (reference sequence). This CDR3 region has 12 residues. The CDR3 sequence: CASSQAVHEAFF. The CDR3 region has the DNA TGTGCCAGCAGCCAGGCAGTCCATGAAGCTTTCTTT.